Below, 14 T cell receptor beta chains from the same sample are listed, as sequenced in a study of CD8 T cells in Susac syndrome. With random hexamers, reverse transcription was performed on roughly 0.5 to 1 ug of RNA. TCRdb redid the calling of the immunoSEQ multiplex PCR reads with MiXCR, one entry per CDR3 protein. The sample records some 300,000 distinct CDR3 sequences, about 82% being singletons. The sample consisted of CD8+ T cells from PBMCs. The source is a human donor with multiple sclerosis.

This chain links TRBV20-1 with TRBJ1-4; tentatively, D is TRBD1 (6 bases). This CDR3 is 12 amino acids long. V lost 3 bases and J 8 bases, leaving 10 bases between the germline ends. CDR1 DFQATT and CDR2 SNEGSKA come from the germline V gene (reference sequence). DNA for the CDR3: TGCAGTGCTAGGGGGGACAAAGAAAAACTGTTTTTT. Residues: CSARGDKEKLFF.

The V and J genes are TRBV20-1 and TRBJ2-3; the D is unclear. This CDR3 contains 11 residues. CDR1 is DFQATT, CDR2 SNEGSKA, per germline (reference sequence). The germline V and J ends were trimmed by 0 bases and 4 bases, with 2 bases remaining between them. The CDR3 region has the DNA TGCAGTGCTAGAGAACCAGATACGCAGTATTTT. It is translated as CSAREPDTQYF.

V and J are TRBV6-5 and TRBJ1-1, with D perhaps matching TRBD1 (5 bases). The CDR3 consists of 12 residues. Per the germline V gene, CDR1 is MNHEY and CDR2 is SVGAGI. V lost 4 bases, J lost 7 bases, and 10 bases lay in between. For the CDR3, the DNA is TGTGCCAGCAGTTTCGGGGGGGATGAAGCTTTCTTT. The encoded protein is CASSFGGDEAFF.

The rearrangement uses TRBV28 and TRBJ2-2; no reliable D call. Germline V gene lookup returns CDR1 MDHEN and CDR2 SYDVKM. The V end was cut by 3 bases, the J end by 4 bases, with 12 bases between. CDR3 size: 15 residues. Here the CDR3 DNA reads TGTGCCAGCAGTTTCCGGCAGTACATCACCGGGGAGCTGTTTTTT. Protein: CASSFRQYITGELFF. Full variable domain (missing parts from reference TRBV28 and TRBJ2-2): DVKVTQSSRYLVKRTGEKVFLECVQDMDHENMFWYRQDPGLGLRLIYFSYDVKMKEKGDIPEGYSVSREKKERFSLILESASTNQTSMYLCASSFRQYITGELFFGEGSRLTVL.

This chain uses TRBV28 with TRBJ2-3; D call uncertain. The CDR3 is 14 residues long. Trimming stripped 5 bases from V and 2 bases from J, with 11 bases between. CDR1 is MDHEN, CDR2 SYDVKM, per germline. CDR3 nucleotides: TGTGCCAGCAGTGCCTGGTGGGCCACAGATACGCAGTATTTT. This encodes CASSAWWATDTQYF.

This sequence joins TRBV27 and TRBJ2-3; 9 bases are shared with TRBD2. The junction had 4 bases not matched to a gene; V was cut back by 2 bases and J by 1 base. The CDR3 extends over 16 amino acids. In germline, CDR1 is MNHEY, CDR2 SMNVEV (reference sequence). CDR3 region: CASSLKTSGRTDTQYF. The CDR3 DNA reads TGTGCCAGCAGTTTAAAGACTAGCGGCCGCACAGATACGCAGTATTTT.

This chain uses TRBV7-9 with TRBJ1-1; D gene unclear. Trimming took 7 bases from V and 3 from J, leaving 21 bases between them. Germline V lookup: CDR1 SEHNR, CDR2 FQNEAQ (reference sequence). CDR3 length: 16 amino acids. The CDR3 bases are TGTGCCAGCATCTATTCTCCCGGGTCGCGGGACACTGAAGCTTTCTTT. Amino acid sequence: CASIYSPGSRDTEAFF.

The V call is TRBV7-2, the J call TRBJ2-2; possible D gene TRBD2, 7 bases. The CDR3 consists of 17 residues. Germline-derived CDR1 and CDR2 are SGHTA and FQGNSA. Trimming removed 7 bases from V and 4 bases from J, with 22 bases in between. DNA of the CDR3: TGTGCCAGCAACCCAATGGCTGGGGGAGGGGGCACCGGGGAGCTGTTTTTT. Amino acids: CASNPMAGGGGTGELFF.

The V gene is TRBV3-1, the J gene TRBJ2-7; 9 nucleotides match TRBD1. V gave up 4 bases and J gave up 2 bases; unmatched junction bases: 6. There are 15 residues in the CDR3. CDR1 and CDR2 from the germline V gene are LGHDT and YNNKEL (reference sequence). The CDR3 is CASSPAGDRAYEQYF. CDR3 DNA: TGTGCCAGCAGCCCTGCAGGGGACAGGGCCTACGAGCAGTACTTC.

V usage is TRBV7-8 and J usage is TRBJ1-2; D unclear. V was shortened by 4 bases and J by 4 bases, with 13 bases between the two germline ends. Germline CDR1 reads SGHVS; CDR2 reads FQNEAQ. CDR3 length equals 14 residues. As DNA, the CDR3 is TGTGCCAGCAGCTCCCCTGCGGCGAGCTATGGCTACACCTTC. The encoded protein is CASSSPAASYGYTF.

The chain couples TRBV7-9 to TRBJ2-5, with D maybe TRBD2 (6 bases). The CDR3 is 15 residues long. Trimming took off 4 bases at V and 3 bases at J, with 15 bases between the two ends. Germline V gene sequence: CDR1 SEHNR, CDR2 FQNEAQ (reference sequence). Written as DNA, the CDR3 is TGTGCCAGCAGCTCCGCGCGACTAGGGGAAGAGACCCAGTACTTC. It codes for CASSSARLGEETQYF. Complete variable domain (other parts from reference TRBV7-9 and TRBJ2-5): DTGVSQNPRHKITKRGQNVTFRCDPISEHNRLYWYRQTLGQGPEFLTYFQNEAQLEKSRLLSDRFSAERPKGSFSTLEIQRTEQGDSAMYLCASSSARLGEETQYFGPGTRLLVL.

J is TRBJ2-7 and V is TRBV28; possible D gene TRBD2, 6 bases. The germline V gene encodes CDR1 MDHEN and CDR2 SYDVKM. This CDR3 has 15 amino acids. The V and J ends lost 3 bases and 5 bases respectively, with 17 bases between them. CDR3 residues: CASSFLAGTRHEQYF. DNA for the CDR3: TGTGCCAGCAGTTTCTTGGCGGGAACCCGCCACGAGCAGTACTTC. Full variable domain (remainder filled in from reference TRBV28 and TRBJ2-7): DVKVTQSSRYLVKRTGEKVFLECVQDMDHENMFWYRQDPGLGLRLIYFSYDVKMKEKGDIPEGYSVSREKKERFSLILESASTNQTSMYLCASSFLAGTRHEQYFGPGTRLTVT.

This chain links TRBV6-5 with TRBJ1-3; TRBD1 might be the D (5 bases). The CDR3 consists of 16 residues. Germline values: CDR1 MNHEY, CDR2 SVGAGI. V gave up 2 bases and J gave up 2 bases, with 13 bases separating them. The CDR3 protein is CASSYGWGTPGNTIYF. The CDR3 DNA sequence: TGTGCCAGCAGTTACGGGTGGGGGACTCCTGGAAACACCATATATTTT.

This clonotype was recorded only once. The chain carries TRBV6-5 and TRBJ2-7; the D is unclear. With 2 bases removed from V and 3 bases from J, the gap between germline ends came to 8 bases. CDR1 is MNHEY and CDR2 is SVGAGI in the germline V gene. The CDR3 is 13 amino acids. The CDR3 protein is CASSYKVYYEQYF. The CDR3 DNA sequence: TGTGCCAGCAGTTACAAGGTTTACTACGAGCAGTACTTC.